This TCR beta chain was recorded in a study of T-cell memory formation after mild COVID-19. Study information: Each donor largely had its own TCR clusters.

V was trimmed by 5 bases and J by 14 bases, leaving 22 bases between them. The CDR3 loop spans 15 amino acids. Germline values: CDR1 SEHNR, CDR2 FQNEAQ (reference sequence). TCRdb analysed the 5' RACE reads with MiXCR anew, one entry per CDR3 protein. The sample comprises roughly 600,000 distinct CDR3 sequences, roughly 18% of which are singletons, and around 12% rests with the top ten. This clonotype turned up a few times. The chain joins TRBV7-9 to TRBJ1-6; tentative D call: TRBD1 (5 bases). The receptor's source is an adult woman who had mild COVID-19 (a few samples of this study predate the infection). Cell type and time point are not known. Sequencing was performed on PBMCs or a T cell subset sorted from them (not recorded which). CDR3 region: CASSPDGGGSPSLHF. The DNA for the CDR3 is TGTGCCAGCAGCCCGGACGGGGGGGGTTCGCCTTCCCTCCACTTT.